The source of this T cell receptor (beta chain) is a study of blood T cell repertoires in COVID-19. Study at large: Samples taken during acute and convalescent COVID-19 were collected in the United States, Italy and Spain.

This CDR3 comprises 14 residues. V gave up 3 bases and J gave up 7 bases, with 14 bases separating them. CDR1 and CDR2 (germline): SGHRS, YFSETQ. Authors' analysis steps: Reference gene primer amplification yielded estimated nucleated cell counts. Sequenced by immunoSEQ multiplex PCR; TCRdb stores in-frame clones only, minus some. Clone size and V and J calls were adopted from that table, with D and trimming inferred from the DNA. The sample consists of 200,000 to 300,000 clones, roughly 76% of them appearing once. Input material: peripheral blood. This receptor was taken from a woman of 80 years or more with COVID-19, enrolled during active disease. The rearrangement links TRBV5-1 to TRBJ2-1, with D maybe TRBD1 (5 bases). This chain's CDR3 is CASSSEGRVNEQFF. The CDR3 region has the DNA TGCGCCAGCAGCTCGGAAGGCAGGGTAAATGAGCAGTTCTTC.